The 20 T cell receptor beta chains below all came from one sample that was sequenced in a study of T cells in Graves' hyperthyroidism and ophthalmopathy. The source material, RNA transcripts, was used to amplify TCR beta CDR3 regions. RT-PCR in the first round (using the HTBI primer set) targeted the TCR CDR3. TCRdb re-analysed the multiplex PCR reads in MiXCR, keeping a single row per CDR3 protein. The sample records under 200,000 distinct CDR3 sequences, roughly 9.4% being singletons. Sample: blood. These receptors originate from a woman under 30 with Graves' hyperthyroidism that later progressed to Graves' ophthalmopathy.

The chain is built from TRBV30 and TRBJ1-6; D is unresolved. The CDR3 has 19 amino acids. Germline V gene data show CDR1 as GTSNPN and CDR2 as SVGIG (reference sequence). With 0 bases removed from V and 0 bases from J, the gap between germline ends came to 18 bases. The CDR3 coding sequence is TGTGCCTGGAGTGTATGGTCCAGGAGAGGGAGCTCCTATAATTCACCCCTCCACTTT. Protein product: CAWSVWSRRGSSYNSPLHF.

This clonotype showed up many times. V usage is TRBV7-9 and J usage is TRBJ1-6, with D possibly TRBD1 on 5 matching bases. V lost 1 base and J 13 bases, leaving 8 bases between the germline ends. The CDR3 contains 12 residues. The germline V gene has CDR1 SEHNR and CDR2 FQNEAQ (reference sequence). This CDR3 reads CASSLGRAPLHF. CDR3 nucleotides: TGTGCCAGCAGCTTAGGCAGGGCGCCCCTCCACTTT.

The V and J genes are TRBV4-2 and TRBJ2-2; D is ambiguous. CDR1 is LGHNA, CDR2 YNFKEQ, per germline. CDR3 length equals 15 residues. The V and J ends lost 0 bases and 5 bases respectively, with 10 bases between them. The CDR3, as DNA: TGTGCCAGCAGCCAAGATTGGGTCGGAACCGGGGAGCTGTTTTTT. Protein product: CASSQDWVGTGELFF.

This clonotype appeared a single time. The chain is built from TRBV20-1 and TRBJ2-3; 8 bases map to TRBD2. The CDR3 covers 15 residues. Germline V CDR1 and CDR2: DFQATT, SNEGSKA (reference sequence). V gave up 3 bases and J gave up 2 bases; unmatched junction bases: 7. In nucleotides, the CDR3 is TGCAGTGCTAGTGGCCGGGGGGGGGTCACAGATACGCAGTATTTT. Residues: CSASGRGGVTDTQYF.

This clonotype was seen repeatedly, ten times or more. The CDR3 nucleotides read TGTGCTAGTGGTTTGGTACTTGGGCGGGAGGCGAACACCGGGGAGCTGTTTTTT. Protein: CASGLVLGREANTGELFF. The V call is TRBV12-5, the J call TRBJ2-2; 8 bases are shared with TRBD2. Germline V gene sequence: CDR1 LGHNT, CDR2 FRNRAP. Losses at the gene ends were 0 bases for V and 0 bases for J; bases not matched to a gene: 6. The CDR3 runs 18 residues.

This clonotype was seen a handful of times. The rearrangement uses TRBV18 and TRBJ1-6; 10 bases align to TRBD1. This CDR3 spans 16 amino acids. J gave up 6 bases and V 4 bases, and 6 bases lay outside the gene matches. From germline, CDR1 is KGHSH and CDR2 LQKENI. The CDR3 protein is CASSLTGGERNSPLHF. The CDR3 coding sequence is TGTGCCAGCTCACTGACAGGGGGCGAGCGTAATTCACCCCTCCACTTT.

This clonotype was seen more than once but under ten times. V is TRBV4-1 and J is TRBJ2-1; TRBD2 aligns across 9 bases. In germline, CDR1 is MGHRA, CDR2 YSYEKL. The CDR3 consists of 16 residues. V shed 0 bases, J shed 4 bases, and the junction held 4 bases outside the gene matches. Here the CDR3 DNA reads TGCGCCAGCAGCCAAGATAAAGCGGGGGGTTACAATGAGCAGTTCTTC. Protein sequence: CASSQDKAGGYNEQFF.

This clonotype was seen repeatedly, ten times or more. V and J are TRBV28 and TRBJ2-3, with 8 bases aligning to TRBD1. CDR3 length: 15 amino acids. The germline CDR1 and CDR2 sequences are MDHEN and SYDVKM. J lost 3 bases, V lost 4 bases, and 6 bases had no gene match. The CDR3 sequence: CASSSPGGGTDTQYF. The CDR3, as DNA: TGTGCCAGCAGTTCCCCAGGGGGCGGTACAGATACGCAGTATTTT.

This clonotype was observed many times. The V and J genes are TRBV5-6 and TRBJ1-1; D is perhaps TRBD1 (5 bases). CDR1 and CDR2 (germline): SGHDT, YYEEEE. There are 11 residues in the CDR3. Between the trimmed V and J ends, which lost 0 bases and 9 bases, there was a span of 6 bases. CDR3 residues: CASSLGTQAFF. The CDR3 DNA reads TGTGCCAGCAGCTTGGGGACACAAGCTTTCTTT. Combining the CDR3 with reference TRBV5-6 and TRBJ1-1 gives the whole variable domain DAGVTQSPTHLIKTRGQQVTLRCSPKSGHDTVSWYQQALGQGPQFIFQYYEEEERQRGNFPDRFSGHQFPNYSSELNVNALLLGDSALYLCASSLGTQAFFGQGTRLTVV.

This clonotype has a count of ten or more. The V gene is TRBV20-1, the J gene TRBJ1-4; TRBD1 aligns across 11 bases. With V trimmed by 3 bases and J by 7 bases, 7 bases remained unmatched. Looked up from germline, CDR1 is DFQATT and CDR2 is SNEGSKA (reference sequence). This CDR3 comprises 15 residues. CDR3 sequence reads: CSARDRTGGGEKLFF. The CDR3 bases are TGCAGTGCTAGGGACCGGACAGGGGGCGGTGAAAAACTGTTTTTT.

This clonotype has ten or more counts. The CDR3 DNA follows: TGTGCCAGCTCACCCCAAATGAACACTGAAGCTTTCTTT. This translates into CASSPQMNTEAFF. The V call is TRBV18, the J call TRBJ1-1; D is unresolved. Per the germline V gene, CDR1 is KGHSH and CDR2 is LQKENI. This CDR3 contains 13 residues. Trimming took off 3 bases at V and 0 bases at J, with 5 bases between the two ends. Together with reference TRBV18 and TRBJ1-1, the CDR3 gives the full variable domain: NAGVMQNPRHLVRRRGQEARLRCSPMKGHSHVYWYRQLPEEGLKFMVYLQKENIIDESGMPKERFSAEFPKEGPSILRIQQVVRGDSAAYFCASSPQMNTEAFFGQGTRLTVV.

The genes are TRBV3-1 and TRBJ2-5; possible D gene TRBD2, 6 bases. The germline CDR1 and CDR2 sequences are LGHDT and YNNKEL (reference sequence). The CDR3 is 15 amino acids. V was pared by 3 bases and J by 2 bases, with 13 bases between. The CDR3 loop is CASSQLTGEQETQYF. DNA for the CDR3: TGTGCCAGCAGCCAGCTAACGGGGGAGCAAGAGACCCAGTACTTC.

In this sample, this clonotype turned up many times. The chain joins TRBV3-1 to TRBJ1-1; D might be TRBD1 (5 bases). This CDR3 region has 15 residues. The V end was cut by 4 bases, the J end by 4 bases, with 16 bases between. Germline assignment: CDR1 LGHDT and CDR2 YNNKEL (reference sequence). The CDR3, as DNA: TGTGCCAGCAGCCCCAGACAGAGCGGAGGCACTGAAGCTTTCTTT. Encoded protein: CASSPRQSGGTEAFF.

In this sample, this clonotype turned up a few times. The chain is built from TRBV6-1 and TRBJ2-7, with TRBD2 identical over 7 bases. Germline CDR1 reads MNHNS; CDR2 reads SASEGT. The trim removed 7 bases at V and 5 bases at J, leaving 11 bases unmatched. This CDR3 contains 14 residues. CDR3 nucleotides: TGTGCCAGCACCCCTAACGGGGGGACGAACGAGCAGTACTTC. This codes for CASTPNGGTNEQYF.

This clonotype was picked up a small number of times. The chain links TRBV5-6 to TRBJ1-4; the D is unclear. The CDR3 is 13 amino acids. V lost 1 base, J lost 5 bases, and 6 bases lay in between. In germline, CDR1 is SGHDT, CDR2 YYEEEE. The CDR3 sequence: CASSLPTNEKLFF. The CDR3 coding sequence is TGTGCCAGCAGCTTGCCCACGAATGAAAAACTGTTTTTT.

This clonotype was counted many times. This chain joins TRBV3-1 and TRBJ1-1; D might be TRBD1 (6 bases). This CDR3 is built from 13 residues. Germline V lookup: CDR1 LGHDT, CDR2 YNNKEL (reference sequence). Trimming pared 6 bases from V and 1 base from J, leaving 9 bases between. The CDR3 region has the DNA TGTGCCAGCAGGGCGGGACAGAACACTGAAGCTTTCTTT. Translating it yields CASRAGQNTEAFF.

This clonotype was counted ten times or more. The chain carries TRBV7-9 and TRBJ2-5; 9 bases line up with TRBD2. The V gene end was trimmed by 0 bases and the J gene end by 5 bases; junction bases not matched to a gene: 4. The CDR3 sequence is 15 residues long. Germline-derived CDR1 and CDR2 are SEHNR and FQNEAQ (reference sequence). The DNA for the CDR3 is TGTGCCAGCAGCTTAGCTCTAGCGGGGTCGGAGACCCAGTACTTC. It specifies CASSLALAGSETQYF.

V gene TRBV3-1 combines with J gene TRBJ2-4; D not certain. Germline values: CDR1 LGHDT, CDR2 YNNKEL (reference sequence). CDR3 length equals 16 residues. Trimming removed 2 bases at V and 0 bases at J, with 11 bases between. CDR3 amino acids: CASSQSGRLAKNIQYF. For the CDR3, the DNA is TGTGCCAGCAGCCAATCCGGACGCCTAGCCAAAAACATTCAGTACTTC.

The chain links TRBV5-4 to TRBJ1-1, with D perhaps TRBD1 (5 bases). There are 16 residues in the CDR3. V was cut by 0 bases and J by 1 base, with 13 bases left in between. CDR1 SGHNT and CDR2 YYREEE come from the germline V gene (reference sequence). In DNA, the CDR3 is TGTGCCAGCAGCTTGGCCCGGGGCTCGCCGAACACTGAAGCTTTCTTT. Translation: CASSLARGSPNTEAFF.

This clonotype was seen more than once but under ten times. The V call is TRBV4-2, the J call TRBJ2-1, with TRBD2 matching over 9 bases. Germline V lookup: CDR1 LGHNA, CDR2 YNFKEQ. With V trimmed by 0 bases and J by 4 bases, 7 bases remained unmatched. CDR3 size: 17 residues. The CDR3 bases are TGTGCCAGCAGCCAAGATGAGGCGACTAGCGGTTACAATGAGCAGTTCTTC. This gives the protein CASSQDEATSGYNEQFF.